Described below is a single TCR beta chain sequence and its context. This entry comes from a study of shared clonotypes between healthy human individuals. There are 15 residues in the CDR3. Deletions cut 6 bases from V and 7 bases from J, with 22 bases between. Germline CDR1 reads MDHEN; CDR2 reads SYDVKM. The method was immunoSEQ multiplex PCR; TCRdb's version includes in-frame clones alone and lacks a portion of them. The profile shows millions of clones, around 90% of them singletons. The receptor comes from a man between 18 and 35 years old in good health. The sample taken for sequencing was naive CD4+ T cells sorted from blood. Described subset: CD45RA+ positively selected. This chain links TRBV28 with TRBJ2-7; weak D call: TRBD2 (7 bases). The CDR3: CASSSTLGGRGEQYF. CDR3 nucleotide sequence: TGTGCCAGCAGCTCAACCCTGGGGGGGCGAGGGGAGCAGTACTTC.